The rows below give T cell receptor beta chains drawn from one sample of a study. In TCRdb, the 5' RACE reads were re-called with MiXCR into one record per CDR3 protein. The table includes some 44,000 distinct CDR3 sequences, 25% to 35% detected once. Material: tumor-infiltrating memory CD4+ T cells sorted from the breast tumor. These receptor sequences come from a female donor with breast cancer. Each CDR3 is given with its conserved first and last residue. D genes are given only for firm matches. For some rows the clone size is stated as once, few or many, or as a class when expanded; others skip it.

clone_size	v_call	d_call	j_call	cdr3_nt	cdr3_aa
few	TRBV12-3/TRBV12-4	NA	TRBJ2-7	TGTGCCAGCAGTTTACGCACGGGGGAGCAGTACTTC	CASSLRTGEQYF
NA	TRBV7-2	NA	TRBJ2-1	TGTGCCAGCAGCTTAGTGGCCGCAGGGGGGTCCTACAATGAGCAGTTCTTC	CASSLVAAGGSYNEQFF
NA	TRBV7-2	NA	TRBJ1-5	TGTGCCAGCAGTTTCTACAGCGACAGTAATCAGCCCCAGCATTTT	CASSFYSDSNQPQHF
NA	TRBV28	NA	TRBJ2-2	TGTGCCAGCAGCCAGAGACTTACCTCGAACACCGGGGAGCTGTTTTTT	CASSQRLTSNTGELFF
NA	TRBV6-5	NA	TRBJ1-5	TGTGCCAGCAGGACGGACCTATATAGCAATCAGCCCCAGCATTTT	CASRTDLYSNQPQHF
few	TRBV6-2/TRBV6-3	TRBD2	TRBJ2-1	TGTGCCAGCAGTTACCCTGGGACTAGACTCAATGAGCAGTTCTTC	CASSYPGTRLNEQFF
few	TRBV7-8	NA	TRBJ1-1	TGTGCCAGCAGCTTTTGGGTGAACACTGAAGCTTTCTTT	CASSFWVNTEAFF
few	TRBV6-6	NA	TRBJ2-5	TGTGCCAGCAGCAGGGGAGAGGAGACCCAGCACTTC	CASSRGEETQHF
NA	TRBV20-1	NA	TRBJ2-7	TGCTGTGCTGCGAGGGGCCCGACCGGGGAGCAGTACTTC	CCAARGPTGEQYF
many	TRBV6-5	NA	TRBJ2-1	TGTGCCAGCAGTTACCCGGACTTAGGCTCCTACAATGAGCAGTTCTTC	CASSYPDLGSYNEQFF
few	TRBV5-1	NA	TRBJ2-3	TGCGCCAGCAGCTTGGGGGGCCAGATCTTCACAGATACGCAGTATTTT	CASSLGGQIFTDTQYF
NA	TRBV11-2	NA	TRBJ2-2	TGTGCCAGCAGCCCCGCCGGGGAGCCGTTTTTT	CASSPAGEPFF
NA	TRBV4-2	NA	TRBJ2-3	TGTGCCAGCAGCCAAGGGCCTGGGCAGGGGAGGGATACGCAGTATTTT	CASSQGPGQGRDTQYF
few	TRBV6-1	NA	TRBJ2-3	TGTGCCAGCAGTGAAACTAGGGCTGGCACAGATACGCAGTATTTT	CASSETRAGTDTQYF
NA	TRBV2	TRBD2	TRBJ2-1	TGTGCCAGCAGGTCTAGCGGGGGTGATGAGCAGTTCTTC	CASRSSGGDEQFF